Sequencing of this T cell receptor beta chain was carried out in a study of regulatory T cells in long-lasting Graves disease. Notes on the study in general: Patients with persistent Graves' had lower TCR diversity than newly diagnosed patients.

Libraries of TCR beta came from iRepertoire HTBI primers plus Arm-PCR of CDR3 regions. One entry per CDR3 protein results from TCRdb running MiXCR on the multiplex PCR reads. The table shows 400,000 to 500,000 distinct CDR3 sequences, with around a fifth occurring only once. This clonotype was counted many times. As yet, its antigen is unknown. Time point given: persistent/refractory GD, antithyroid drugs over 5 years with positive TRAb. Construction of the TCR library relied on RNA isolated from PBMCs. This sequence was found in a female donor with Graves disease. Specimen: peripheral blood mononuclear cells (PBMCs), collected when the disease was refractory, from a patient treated with antithyroid drugs.

The CDR3 DNA follows: TGTGCCAGTTCCGGACGGATTAGCAATCAGCCCCAGCATTTT. Amino acid sequence: CASSGRISNQPQHF. V gene TRBV6-1 combines with J gene TRBJ1-5; unclear D gene. Germline V gene lookup returns CDR1 MNHNS and CDR2 SASEGT. V was pared by 9 bases and J by 0 bases, with 12 bases between. CDR3 size: 14 residues.